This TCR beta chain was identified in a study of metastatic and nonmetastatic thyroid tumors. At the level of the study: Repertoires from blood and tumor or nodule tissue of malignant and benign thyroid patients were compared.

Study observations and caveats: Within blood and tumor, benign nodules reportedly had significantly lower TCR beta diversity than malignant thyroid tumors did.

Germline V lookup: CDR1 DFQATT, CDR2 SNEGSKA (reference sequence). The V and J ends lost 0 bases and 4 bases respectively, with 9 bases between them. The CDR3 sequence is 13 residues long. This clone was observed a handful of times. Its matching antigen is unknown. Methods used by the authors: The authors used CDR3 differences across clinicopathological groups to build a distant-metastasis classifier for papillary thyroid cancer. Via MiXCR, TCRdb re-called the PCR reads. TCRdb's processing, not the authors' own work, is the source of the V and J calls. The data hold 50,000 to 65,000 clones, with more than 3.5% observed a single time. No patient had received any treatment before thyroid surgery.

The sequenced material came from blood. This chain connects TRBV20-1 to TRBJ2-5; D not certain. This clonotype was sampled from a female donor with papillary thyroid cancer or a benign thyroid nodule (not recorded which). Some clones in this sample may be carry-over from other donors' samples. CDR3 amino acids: CSARDLVGETQYF. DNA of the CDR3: TGCAGTGCTAGAGATCTAGTGGGAGAGACCCAGTACTTC.